These 27 T cell receptor beta chains originate from one sample sequenced in a study of shared clonotypes between healthy human individuals. The data were produced by immunoSEQ multiplex PCR, yet TCRdb's version contains in-frame clones alone and is incomplete. The table has about 1.1 million clones, around 82% seen once. Specimen: memory CD4+ T cells from PBMCs. Subset given: CD45RA-negative fraction. These receptors originate from a man younger than 30 in good health. Some clones in this sample may be carry-over from other donors' samples.

The chain combines TRBV5-1 with TRBJ1-1; tentatively, D is TRBD1 (6 bases). CDR3 length equals 15 residues. The ends were cut back, 4 bases at V and 7 bases at J, with 20 bases in the middle. Per germline, CDR1 SGHRS and CDR2 YFSETQ. The CDR3 loop reads CASSLIPGAEGEAFF. CDR3 sequence (DNA): TGCGCCAGCAGCCTAATCCCGGGGGCTGAGGGTGAAGCTTTCTTT. The whole variable domain, filled in from reference TRBV5-1 and TRBJ1-1, reads KAGVTQTPRYLIKTRGQQVTLSCSPISGHRSVSWYQQTPGQGLQFLFEYFSETQRNKGNFPGRFSGRQFSNSRSEMNVSTLELGDSALYLCASSLIPGAEGEAFFGQGTRLTVV.

The chain links TRBV5-5 to TRBJ2-7, with D possibly being TRBD1 (6 bases). CDR1 is SGHKS, CDR2 YYEKEE, per germline (reference sequence). Trimming left V 4 bases short and J 6 bases short, with 14 bases between. The CDR3 extends over 13 amino acids. CDR3 nucleotides: TGTGCCAGCAGCCGATGGACAGACGGCGAGCAGTACTTC. This translates into CASSRWTDGEQYF.

The gene calls are TRBV7-3 and TRBJ1-5, with a possible D match to TRBD1 (6 bases). Trimming took off 5 bases at V and 6 bases at J, with 8 bases between the two ends. There are 12 residues in the CDR3. Germline CDR1 reads SGHTA; CDR2 reads FQGTGA. The CDR3: CASSPTGQPQHF. CDR3 DNA: TGTGCCAGCAGCCCGACAGGTCAGCCCCAGCATTTT.

CDR3 in DNA: TGTGCCAGCAGAACGACAGGGGCCGATACGCAGTATTTT. This translates into CASRTTGADTQYF. This rearrangement joins TRBV28 to TRBJ2-3, with 8 bases fitting TRBD1. The germline gives CDR1 MDHEN, CDR2 SYDVKM. CDR3 length equals 13 residues. With V trimmed by 6 bases and J by 6 bases, 5 bases remained unmatched. Based on the CDR3 plus reference TRBV28 and TRBJ2-3, the full variable domain is DVKVTQSSRYLVKRTGEKVFLECVQDMDHENMFWYRQDPGLGLRLIYFSYDVKMKEKGDIPEGYSVSREKKERFSLILESASTNQTSMYLCASRTTGADTQYFGPGTRLTVL.

V and J are TRBV28 and TRBJ2-3, with D hard to call. The CDR3 extends over 12 amino acids. Trimming removed 6 bases from V and 6 bases from J, with 10 bases in between. CDR1 is MDHEN, CDR2 SYDVKM, per germline. The chain's CDR3 is CASSSILDTQYF. The CDR3 DNA follows: TGTGCCAGCAGCTCCATACTCGATACGCAGTATTTT.

V and J are TRBV6-5 and TRBJ1-2; D gene unclear. The CDR3 is made up of 13 amino acids. Germline CDR1 MNHEY, CDR2 SVGAGI. With 5 bases removed from V and 3 bases from J, the gap between germline ends came to 10 bases. CDR3 protein: CASSPQTDYGYTF. The CDR3 DNA sequence: TGTGCCAGCAGTCCCCAGACGGACTATGGCTACACCTTC.

J is TRBJ1-1 and V is TRBV5-1, with 9 bases that match TRBD1. The CDR3 is 14 amino acids. Trimming removed 4 bases from V and 4 bases from J; junction bases left unmatched: 5. Germline CDR1 reads SGHRS; CDR2 reads YFSETQ. The CDR3 nucleotides are TGCGCCAGCAGCCCTGGGACAGGGCTCACTGAAGCTTTCTTT. Protein sequence: CASSPGTGLTEAFF.

Worth noting for this clone: A far more abundant clone sits one base away, making this likely a read error. The V gene is TRBV11-2, the J gene TRBJ1-2; unclear D gene. Germline CDR1 reads SGHAT; CDR2 reads FQNNGV. V lost 6 bases to trimming and J lost 2 bases, with 7 bases between them. The CDR3 is 12 amino acids. The CDR3 is CASSGRNYGYTF. Here the CDR3 DNA reads TGTGCCAGCAGTGGGCGGAACTATGGCTACACCTTC. Filled out from reference TRBV11-2 and TRBJ1-2, the complete variable domain reads EAGVAQSPRYKIIEKRQSVAFWCNPISGHATLYWYQQILGQGPKLLIQFQNNGVVDDSQLPKDRFSAERLKGVDSTLKIQPAKLEDSAVYLCASSGRNYGYTFGSGTRLTVV.

V gene TRBV15 combines with J gene TRBJ1-2; D call uncertain. Germline lookup yields CDR1 LNHNV and CDR2 YYDKDF (reference sequence). V shed 2 bases and J shed 2 bases, with 3 bases lying between them. This CDR3 is built from 12 residues. CDR3 loop: CATSRSNYGYTF. The CDR3 DNA reads as TGTGCCACCAGCAGATCCAACTATGGCTACACCTTC.

DNA for the CDR3: TGTGCCACCAGCAGGTTAGCGGGAGCACTCCACGAGCAGTACTTC. Protein: CATSRLAGALHEQYF. V and J are TRBV15 and TRBJ2-7, with 9 bases identical to TRBD2. Germline assignment: CDR1 LNHNV and CDR2 YYDKDF (reference sequence). V dropped 3 bases and J dropped 5; count of bases not matched to a gene: 8. The CDR3 has 15 amino acids.

This clone was recorded only once. The chain employs TRBV28 and TRBJ2-1, with TRBD1 matching over 10 bases. Germline CDR1 MDHEN, CDR2 SYDVKM. The length of the CDR3 is 16 residues. J was trimmed by 6 bases and V by 6 bases; bases with no gene match: 11. The CDR3 spells CASSPPGQGRGNEQFF. CDR3 DNA sequence: TGTGCCAGCAGCCCGCCGGGACAGGGGAGGGGCAATGAGCAGTTCTTC.

In regard to this clone: Other DNA sequences in the sample encode the same CDR3. The chain uses TRBV5-1 and TRBJ2-1; TRBD2 agrees at 11 bases. Germline assignment: CDR1 SGHRS and CDR2 YFSETQ. V lost 3 bases to trimming and J lost 6 bases; unmatched junction nucleotides: 5. The CDR3 length is 15 residues. CDR3 coding DNA: TGCGCCAGCAGCTCACTAGCGGGAGAGGGCAATGAGCAGTTCTTC. The encoded protein is CASSSLAGEGNEQFF.

This clone was counted only a few times. This chain uses TRBV10-2 with TRBJ2-5, with D possibly being TRBD1 or TRBD2 (6 bases each). Trimming took 5 bases from V and 5 from J, leaving 15 bases between them. Germline assignment: CDR1 WSHSY and CDR2 SAAADI. The CDR3 sequence is 14 residues long. The CDR3 region has the DNA TGCGCCAGCAGTAGTTCTCGGAGGGGGGAGACCCAGTACTTC. Translation gives CASSSSRRGETQYF.

The CDR3 spells CASSEAGYGYTF. The CDR3 region has the DNA TGTGCCAGCAGTGAGGCTGGCTATGGCTACACCTTC. The chain recombines TRBV25-1 with TRBJ1-2; unclear D gene. The CDR3 sequence is 12 residues long. Trimming pared 3 bases from V and 4 bases from J, leaving 6 bases between. The germline V gene encodes CDR1 MGHDK and CDR2 SYGVNS.

The chain combines TRBV9 with TRBJ2-5; unclear D gene. Germline V gene data show CDR1 as SGDLS and CDR2 as YYNGEE. V dropped 7 bases and J dropped 1 base, with 11 bases sitting between them. The CDR3 is 13 amino acids. For the CDR3, the DNA is TGTGCCAGCTCCGGTCAGGCCCAAGAGACCCAGTACTTC. Translation gives CASSGQAQETQYF. The full variable domain, completed using reference TRBV9 and TRBJ2-5, is DSGVTQTPKHLITATGQRVTLRCSPRSGDLSVYWYQQSLDQGLQFLIQYYNGEERAKGNILERFSAQQFPDLHSELNLSSLELGDSALYFCASSGQAQETQYFGPGTRLLVL.

The V call is TRBV6-6, the J call TRBJ1-3; no firm D call. From germline, CDR1 is MNHNY and CDR2 SVGAGI (reference sequence). The CDR3 loop spans 14 amino acids. The germline V and J ends were trimmed by 7 bases and 5 bases, with 15 bases remaining between them. CDR3 loop: CASKVQGGRNTIYF. The CDR3 coding sequence is TGTGCCAGCAAGGTGCAAGGCGGTAGAAACACCATATATTTT.

The rearrangement links TRBV11-3 to TRBJ1-1, with D unresolved. V was shortened by 6 bases and J by 1 base, with 9 bases between the two germline ends. Germline CDR1 SGHNT, CDR2 YENEEA. The CDR3 sequence is 13 residues long. CDR3 bases: TGTGCCAGCAGTAATAGGGCGAACACTGAAGCTTTCTTT. It specifies CASSNRANTEAFF. Supplemented by reference TRBV11-3 and TRBJ1-1, the full variable domain reads EAGVVQSPRYKIIEKKQPVAFWCNPISGHNTLYWYLQNLGQGPELLIRYENEEAVDDSQLPKDRFSAERLKGVDSTLKIQPAELGDSAVYLCASSNRANTEAFFGQGTRLTVV.

V gene TRBV4-1 combines with J gene TRBJ2-7; D remains ambiguous. The V and J ends lost 4 bases and 4 bases respectively, with 20 bases between them. Germline-derived CDR1 and CDR2 are MGHRA and YSYEKL. The CDR3 is made up of 16 amino acids. The CDR3 spells CASSPAEKGRWYEQYF. CDR3 nucleotides: TGCGCCAGCAGCCCCGCTGAAAAAGGCCGATGGTACGAGCAGTACTTC.

The CDR3 DNA reads TGTGCCAGCAGCTTAGAGAGGCGGAAAGCCTACGAGCAGTACTTC. As protein: CASSLERRKAYEQYF. The genes are TRBV7-8 and TRBJ2-7; unclear D gene. Trimming took off 1 base at V and 2 bases at J, with 12 bases between the two ends. The CDR3 is 15 amino acids. Per the germline V gene, CDR1 is SGHVS and CDR2 is FQNEAQ.

V usage is TRBV9 and J usage is TRBJ2-3; 8 bases line up with TRBD2. The V gene's germline CDR1 is SGDLS and CDR2 YYNGEE. The CDR3 totals 15 residues. V trimming: 1 base; J trimming: 3 bases; junction bases outside the gene matches: 4. The CDR3: CASSVMGLETDTQYF. The CDR3 region has the DNA TGTGCCAGCAGCGTAATGGGACTAGAGACAGATACGCAGTATTTT.

The rearrangement joins TRBV27 to TRBJ2-5; tentatively, D is TRBD1 (5 bases). The DNA matches TRBJ2-7 better at its end, which makes the J call doubtful. The CDR3 extends over 12 amino acids. The germline V gene has CDR1 MNHEY and CDR2 SMNVEV (reference sequence). Here the CDR3 reads CASTDTSYEQYF. In DNA, the CDR3 is TGTGCCAGTACGGACACCTCCTACGAGCAGTACTTC.

Note on this clone: The same CDR3 arises from other DNA sequences in this sample as well. CDR3 amino acids: CASSQQRVGTEAFF. The CDR3 coding sequence is TGTGCCAGCAGCCAACAACGGGTTGGCACTGAAGCTTTCTTT. The J gene is TRBJ1-1, the V gene TRBV4-2; the D is unclear. CDR3 length: 14 residues. The germline V and J ends were trimmed by 2 bases and 4 bases, with 11 bases remaining between them. The V gene's germline CDR1 is LGHNA and CDR2 YNFKEQ.

This clone showed up just a few times. The CDR3 nucleotides are TGTGCCAGCAGTGAGGGACAGCCGCAAGAGACCCAGTACTTC. Translated, it gives CASSEGQPQETQYF. The chain recombines TRBV6-1 with TRBJ2-5; 7 bases fit TRBD1. V lost 3 bases, J lost 2 bases, and 3 bases stayed unmatched. The CDR3 runs 14 residues. CDR1 is MNHNS, CDR2 SASEGT, per germline.

The chain couples TRBV14 to TRBJ2-7; 10 nucleotides match TRBD2. V was clipped by 4 bases and J by 3 bases; unmatched bases: 6. The germline V gene encodes CDR1 SGHDN and CDR2 FVKESK. This CDR3 has 15 amino acids. CDR3 in amino acids: CASSRGLAPVYEQYF. The CDR3 nucleotides are TGTGCCAGCAGCCGGGGACTAGCGCCGGTCTACGAGCAGTACTTC.

This clone has ten or more counts. The V and J genes are TRBV6-5 and TRBJ2-7; D may be TRBD2 (6 bases). The CDR3 covers 15 residues. Looked up from germline, CDR1 is MNHEY and CDR2 is SVGAGI. V lost 2 bases, J lost 2 bases, and 13 bases lay in between. In nucleotides, the CDR3 is TGTGCCAGCAGTTACGGGGATCGGGGGACCTACGAGCAGTACTTC. Residues: CASSYGDRGTYEQYF.

A note on this clone: An end of the junction differs from the germline gene, which may be a read error. This chain connects TRBV30 to TRBJ1-4; 7 bases agree with TRBD1. This CDR3 has 15 residues. Germline V gives CDR1 GTSNPN, CDR2 SVGIG (reference sequence). CDR3 residues: CAWGPQTGLREKLLF. The CDR3 DNA is TGTGCCTGGGGCCCCCAGACAGGGCTTAGGGAAAAACTGCTTTTT.

J is TRBJ1-2 and V is TRBV5-4; D is undetermined. Germline V gives CDR1 SGHNT, CDR2 YYREEE (reference sequence). V was trimmed by 0 bases and J by 4 bases, leaving 7 bases between them. The CDR3 totals 13 residues. The CDR3 region has the DNA TGTGCCAGCAGCTTGGGGTTAGCCTATGGCTACACCTTC. Its protein is CASSLGLAYGYTF.